This T cell receptor beta chain was recorded in a study of OX40 agonist ivuxolimab in advanced cancers. Study-level information: Hepatocellular carcinoma, melanoma, renal cell or head and neck cancer occurred in dose-escalation patients.

In regard to this clone: No antigen is known for it.

The length of the CDR3 is 12 residues. Germline loops: CDR1 WNHNN, CDR2 SYGVQD (reference sequence). Trimming took off 0 bases at V and 5 bases at J, with 4 bases between the two ends. Study outcomes and limitations: Partial responders at 0.1-3.0 mg/kg showed near-lowest clonal expansion. With doses of 0.1 to 3.0 mg/kg, CD4+ and CD8+ blood T cells had undergone clonal expansion by week 6.

TCRdb's copy holds only in-frame clones and misses some; the assay was immunoSEQ multiplex PCR. Of some 86,000 clones in the sample, under 85% were seen once. Sample: CD4+ or CD8+ T cells sorted from blood, taken in a trial of the OX40 agonist ivuxolimab. This chain connects TRBV10-1 to TRBJ2-5; D gene unclear. The TCR was taken from an adult with an advanced solid tumor such as melanoma, head and neck, liver or kidney cancer. CDR3 DNA sequence: TGCGCCAGCAGTGAGTCTGGTGAGACCCAGTACTTC. Translating it yields CASSESGETQYF.